This TCR beta chain was recorded in a study of T-cell reconstitution after alpha-beta-depleted transplantation in children. There are 12 residues in the CDR3. Germline lookup yields CDR1 SGHAT and CDR2 FQDESV (reference sequence). The V and J ends lost 8 bases and 0 bases respectively, with 7 bases between them. TCRbeta library construction was performed incorporating unique molecular identifiers. TCRdb analysed the PCR reads with MiXCR anew, one entry per CDR3 protein. The table has about half a million distinct CDR3 sequences, 12% seen once; the top ten hold about 6%. This TCR was recovered from a human donor who donated a stem cell graft to a child with combined immunodeficiency. The V call is TRBV11-1, the J call TRBJ1-2; tentative D call: TRBD1 (5 bases). The sample here was PBMCs from the stem cell graft donor, taken from the stem cell graft. The CDR3 DNA sequence: TGTGCCAGCGGGACGCCTAACTATGGCTACACCTTC. Translating gives CASGTPNYGYTF.